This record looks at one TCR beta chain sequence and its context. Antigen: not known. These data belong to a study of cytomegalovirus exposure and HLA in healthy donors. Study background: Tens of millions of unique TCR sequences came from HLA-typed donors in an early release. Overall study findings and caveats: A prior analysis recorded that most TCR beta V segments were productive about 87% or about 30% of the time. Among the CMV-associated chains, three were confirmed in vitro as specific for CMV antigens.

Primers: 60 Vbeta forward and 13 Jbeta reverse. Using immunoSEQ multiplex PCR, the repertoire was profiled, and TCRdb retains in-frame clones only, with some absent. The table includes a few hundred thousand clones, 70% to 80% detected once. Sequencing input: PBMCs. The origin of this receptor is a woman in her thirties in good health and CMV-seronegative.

CDR3 nucleotide sequence: TGTGCCAGCAGTTTCTGGGACAGGGGGCCCTATTGGACCATATATTTT. Protein: CASSFWDRGPYWTIYF. The chain links TRBV28 to TRBJ1-3, with 12 positions matching TRBD1. Germline CDR1 MDHEN, CDR2 SYDVKM. The ends lost 3 bases at V and 10 bases at J; junction bases unmatched: 10. The CDR3 is 16 residues long. Variable domain in full (rest from reference TRBV28 and TRBJ1-3): DVKVTQSSRYLVKRTGEKVFLECVQDMDHENMFWYRQDPGLGLRLIYFSYDVKMKEKGDIPEGYSVSREKKERFSLILESASTNQTSMYLCASSFWDRGPYWTIYFGEGSWLTVV.